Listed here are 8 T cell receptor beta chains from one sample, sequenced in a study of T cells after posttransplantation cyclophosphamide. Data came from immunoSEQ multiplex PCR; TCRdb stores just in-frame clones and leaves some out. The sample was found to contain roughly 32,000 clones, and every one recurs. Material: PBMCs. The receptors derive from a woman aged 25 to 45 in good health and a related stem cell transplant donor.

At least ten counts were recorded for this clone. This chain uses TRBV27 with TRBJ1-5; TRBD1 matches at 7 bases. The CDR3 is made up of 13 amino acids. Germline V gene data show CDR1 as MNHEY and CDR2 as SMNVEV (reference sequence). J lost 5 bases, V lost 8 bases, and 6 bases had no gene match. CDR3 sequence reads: CASGRGQDQPQHF. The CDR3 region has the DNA TGTGCCAGCGGAAGGGGGCAGGATCAGCCCCAGCATTTT.

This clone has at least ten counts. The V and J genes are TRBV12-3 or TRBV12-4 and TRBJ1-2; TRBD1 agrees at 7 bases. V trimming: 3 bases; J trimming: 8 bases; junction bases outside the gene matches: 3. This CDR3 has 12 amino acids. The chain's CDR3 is CASSFDRAGYTF. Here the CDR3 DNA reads TGTGCCAGCAGTTTCGACAGGGCGGGCTACACCTTC.

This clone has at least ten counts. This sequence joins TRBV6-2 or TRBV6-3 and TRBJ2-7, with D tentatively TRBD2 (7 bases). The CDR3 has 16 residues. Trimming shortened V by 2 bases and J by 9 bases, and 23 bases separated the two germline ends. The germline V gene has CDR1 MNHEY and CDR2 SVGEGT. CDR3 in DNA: TGTGCCAGCAGTTACGACGGGGCGGGGGCCCTTCACGGGCAGTACTTC. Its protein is CASSYDGAGALHGQYF.

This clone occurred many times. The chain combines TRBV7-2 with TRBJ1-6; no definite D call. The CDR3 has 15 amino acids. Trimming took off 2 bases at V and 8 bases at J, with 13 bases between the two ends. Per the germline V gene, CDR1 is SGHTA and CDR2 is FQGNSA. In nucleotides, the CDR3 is TGTGCCAGCAGCTTAATTGCGGGGTATTATTCACCCCTCCACTTT. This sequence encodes CASSLIAGYYSPLHF. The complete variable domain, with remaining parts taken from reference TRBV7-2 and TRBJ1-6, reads GAGVSQSPSNKVTEKGKDVELRCDPISGHTALYWYRQSLGQGLEFLIYFQGNSAPDKSGLPSDRFSAERTGGSVSTLTIQRTQQEDSAVYLCASSLIAGYYSPLHFGNGTRLTVT.

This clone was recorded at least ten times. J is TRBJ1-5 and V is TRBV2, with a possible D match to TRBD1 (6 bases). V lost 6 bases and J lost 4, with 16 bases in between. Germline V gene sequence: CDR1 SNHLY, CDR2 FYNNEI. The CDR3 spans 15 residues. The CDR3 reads CASSAGPQGNQPQHF. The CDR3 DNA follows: TGTGCCAGCAGCGCCGGGCCGCAGGGGAATCAGCCCCAGCATTTT. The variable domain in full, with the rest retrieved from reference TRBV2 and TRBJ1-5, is EPEVTQTPSHQVTQMGQEVILRCVPISNHLYFYWYRQILGQKVEFLVSFYNNEISEKSEIFDDQFSVERPDGSNFTLKIRSTKLEDSAMYFCASSAGPQGNQPQHFGDGTRLSIL.

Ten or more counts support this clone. The CDR3 here is CASSEIREDYGYTF. The CDR3 DNA follows: TGTGCCAGCAGTGAGATCAGAGAGGACTATGGCTACACCTTC. This chain connects TRBV6-1 to TRBJ1-2; no clear D gene. This CDR3 comprises 14 residues. V lost 3 bases and J 3 bases, leaving 11 bases between the germline ends. Germline CDR1 MNHNS, CDR2 SASEGT.

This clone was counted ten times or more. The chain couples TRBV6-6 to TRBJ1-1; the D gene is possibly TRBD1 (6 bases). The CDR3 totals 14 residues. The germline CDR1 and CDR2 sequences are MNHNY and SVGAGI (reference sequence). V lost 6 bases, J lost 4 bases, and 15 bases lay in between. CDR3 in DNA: TGTGCCAGCAGCCCCTTTGACAGGCCCACTGAAGCTTTCTTT. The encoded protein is CASSPFDRPTEAFF.

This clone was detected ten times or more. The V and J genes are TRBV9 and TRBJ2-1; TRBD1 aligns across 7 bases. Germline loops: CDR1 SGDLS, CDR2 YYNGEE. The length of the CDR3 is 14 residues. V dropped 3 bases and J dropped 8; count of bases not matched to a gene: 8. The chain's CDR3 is CASSERDSYDEQFF. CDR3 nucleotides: TGTGCCAGCAGCGAACGGGACAGTTACGATGAGCAGTTCTTC.